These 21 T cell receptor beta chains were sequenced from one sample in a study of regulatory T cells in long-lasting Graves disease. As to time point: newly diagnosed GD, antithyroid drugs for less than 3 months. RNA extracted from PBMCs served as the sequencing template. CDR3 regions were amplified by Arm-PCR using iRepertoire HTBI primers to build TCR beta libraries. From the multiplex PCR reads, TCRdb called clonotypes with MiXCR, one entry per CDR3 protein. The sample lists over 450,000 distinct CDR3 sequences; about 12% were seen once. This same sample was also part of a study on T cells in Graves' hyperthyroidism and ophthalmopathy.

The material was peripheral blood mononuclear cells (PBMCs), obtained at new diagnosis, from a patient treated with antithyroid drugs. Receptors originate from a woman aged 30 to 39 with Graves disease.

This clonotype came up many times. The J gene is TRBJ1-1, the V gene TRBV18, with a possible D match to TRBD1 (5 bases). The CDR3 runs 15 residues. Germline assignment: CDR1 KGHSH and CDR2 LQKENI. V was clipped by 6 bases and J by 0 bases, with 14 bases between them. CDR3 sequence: CASSATGTVNTEAFF. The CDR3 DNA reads TGTGCCAGCTCCGCGACCGGGACGGTGAACACTGAAGCTTTCTTT.

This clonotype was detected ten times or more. The CDR3 here is CASSFLEADTQYF. As DNA, the CDR3 is TGTGCCAGCAGTTTTCTGGAGGCAGATACGCAGTATTTT. The chain employs TRBV28 and TRBJ2-3; a possible D gene is TRBD2 (5 bases). Germline CDR1 MDHEN, CDR2 SYDVKM. V was trimmed by 3 bases and J by 4 bases, leaving 8 bases between them. The CDR3 is 13 amino acids. The full variable domain, its missing parts supplied by reference TRBV28 and TRBJ2-3, is DVKVTQSSRYLVKRTGEKVFLECVQDMDHENMFWYRQDPGLGLRLIYFSYDVKMKEKGDIPEGYSVSREKKERFSLILESASTNQTSMYLCASSFLEADTQYFGPGTRLTVL.

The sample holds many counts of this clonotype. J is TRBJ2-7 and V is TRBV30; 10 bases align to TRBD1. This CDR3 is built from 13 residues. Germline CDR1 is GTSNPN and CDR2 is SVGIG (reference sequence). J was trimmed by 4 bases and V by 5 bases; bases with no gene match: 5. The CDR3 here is CAWGTGVLYEQYF. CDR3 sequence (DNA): TGTGCCTGGGGGACAGGGGTCCTTTACGAGCAGTACTTC. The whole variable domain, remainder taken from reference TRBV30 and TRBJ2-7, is SQTIHQWPATLVQPVGSPLSLECTVEGTSNPNLYWYRQAAGRGLQLLFYSVGIGQISSEVPQNLSASRPQDRQFILSSKKLLLSDSGFYLCAWGTGVLYEQYFGPGTRLTVT.

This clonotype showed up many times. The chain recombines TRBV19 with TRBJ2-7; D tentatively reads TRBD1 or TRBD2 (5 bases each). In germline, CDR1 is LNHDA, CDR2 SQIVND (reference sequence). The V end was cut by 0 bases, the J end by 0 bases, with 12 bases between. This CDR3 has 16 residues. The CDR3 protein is CASSIEGDANSYEQYF. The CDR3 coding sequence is TGTGCCAGTAGTATAGAGGGGGACGCCAACTCCTACGAGCAGTACTTC.

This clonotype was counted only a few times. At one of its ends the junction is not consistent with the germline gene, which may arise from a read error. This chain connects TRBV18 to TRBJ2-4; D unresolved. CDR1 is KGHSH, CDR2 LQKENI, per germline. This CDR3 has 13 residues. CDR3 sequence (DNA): TGTGCCGGCTCACCACCTCCAAGGAGCATTCAGTACTTC. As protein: CAGSPPPRSIQYF. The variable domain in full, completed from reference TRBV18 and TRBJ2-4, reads NAGVMQNPRHLVRRRGQEARLRCSPMKGHSHVYWYRQLPEEGLKFMVYLQKENIIDESGMPKERFSAEFPKEGPSILRIQQVVRGDSAAYFCAGSPPPRSIQYFGAGTRLSVL.

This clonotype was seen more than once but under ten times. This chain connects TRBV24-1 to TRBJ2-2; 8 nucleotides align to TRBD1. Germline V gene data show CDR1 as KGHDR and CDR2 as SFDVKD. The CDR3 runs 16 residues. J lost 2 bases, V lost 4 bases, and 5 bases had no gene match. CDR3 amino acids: CATSDPTGVNTGELFF. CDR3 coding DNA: TGTGCCACCAGTGACCCGACAGGGGTCAACACCGGGGAGCTGTTTTTT.

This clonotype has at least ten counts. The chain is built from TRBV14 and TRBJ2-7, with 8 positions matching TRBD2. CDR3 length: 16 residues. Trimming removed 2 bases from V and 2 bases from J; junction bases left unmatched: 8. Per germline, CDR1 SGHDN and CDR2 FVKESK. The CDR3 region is CASSQTRTSRTYEQYF. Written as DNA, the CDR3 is TGTGCCAGCAGCCAAACCCGGACTAGCCGAACCTACGAGCAGTACTTC. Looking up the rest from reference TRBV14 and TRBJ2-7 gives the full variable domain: EAGVTQFPSHSVIEKGQTVTLRCDPISGHDNLYWYRRVMGKEIKFLLHFVKESKQDESGMPNNRFLAERTGGTYSTLKVQPAELEDSGVYFCASSQTRTSRTYEQYFGPGTRLTVT.

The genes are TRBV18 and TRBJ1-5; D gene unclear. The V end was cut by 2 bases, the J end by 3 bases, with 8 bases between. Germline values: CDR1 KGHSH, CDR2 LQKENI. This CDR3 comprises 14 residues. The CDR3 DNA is TGTGCCAGCTCACCATCGGCATCCAATCAGCCCCAGCATTTT. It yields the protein CASSPSASNQPQHF.

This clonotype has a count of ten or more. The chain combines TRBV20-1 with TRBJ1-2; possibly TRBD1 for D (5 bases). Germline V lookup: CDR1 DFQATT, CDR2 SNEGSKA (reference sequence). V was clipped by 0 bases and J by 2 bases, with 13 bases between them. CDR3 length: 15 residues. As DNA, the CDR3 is TGCAGTGCTAGAGATTTCACAGGAAAAAACTATGGCTACACCTTC. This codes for CSARDFTGKNYGYTF.

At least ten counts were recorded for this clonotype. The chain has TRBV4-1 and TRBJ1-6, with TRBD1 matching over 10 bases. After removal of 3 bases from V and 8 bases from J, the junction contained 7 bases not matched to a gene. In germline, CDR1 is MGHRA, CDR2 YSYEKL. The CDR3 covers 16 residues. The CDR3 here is CASSQYAGTGDSPLHF. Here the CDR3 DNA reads TGCGCCAGCAGCCAGTACGCCGGGACAGGGGATTCACCCCTCCACTTT.

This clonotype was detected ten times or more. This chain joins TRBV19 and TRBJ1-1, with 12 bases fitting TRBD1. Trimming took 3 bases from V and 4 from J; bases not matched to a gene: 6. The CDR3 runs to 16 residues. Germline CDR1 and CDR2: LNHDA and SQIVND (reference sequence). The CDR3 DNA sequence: TGTGCCAGTAGTATGGGACAGGGGGCTAAAGGCACTGAAGCTTTCTTT. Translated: CASSMGQGAKGTEAFF.

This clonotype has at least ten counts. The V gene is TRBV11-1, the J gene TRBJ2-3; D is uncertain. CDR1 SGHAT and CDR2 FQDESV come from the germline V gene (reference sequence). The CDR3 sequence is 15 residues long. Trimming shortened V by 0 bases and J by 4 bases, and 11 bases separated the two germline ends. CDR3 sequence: CASSLAMKLPDTQYF. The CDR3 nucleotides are TGTGCCAGCAGCTTAGCGATGAAGTTGCCAGATACGCAGTATTTT.

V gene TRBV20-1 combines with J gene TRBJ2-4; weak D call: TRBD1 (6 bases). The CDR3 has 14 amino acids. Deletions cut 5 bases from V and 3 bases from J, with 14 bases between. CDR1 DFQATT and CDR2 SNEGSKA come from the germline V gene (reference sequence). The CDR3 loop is CSAGLQGSKNIQYF. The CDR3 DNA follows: TGCAGTGCTGGTTTACAGGGAAGCAAAAACATTCAGTACTTC.

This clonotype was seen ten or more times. Written as DNA, the CDR3 is TGTGCCAGCAACCCACAGGGGACCTCCTACGAGCAGTACTTC. This sequence encodes CASNPQGTSYEQYF. This chain connects TRBV10-3 to TRBJ2-7, with 7 positions matching TRBD1. V lost 10 bases and J lost 0; bases outside the gene matches: 9. This CDR3 spans 14 amino acids. In germline, CDR1 is ENHRY, CDR2 SYGVKD.

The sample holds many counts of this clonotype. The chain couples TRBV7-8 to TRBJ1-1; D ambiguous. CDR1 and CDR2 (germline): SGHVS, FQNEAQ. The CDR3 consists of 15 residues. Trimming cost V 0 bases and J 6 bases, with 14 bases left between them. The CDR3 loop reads CASSLAPSWDSEAFF. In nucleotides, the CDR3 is TGTGCCAGCAGCTTAGCGCCGAGTTGGGATTCTGAAGCTTTCTTT.

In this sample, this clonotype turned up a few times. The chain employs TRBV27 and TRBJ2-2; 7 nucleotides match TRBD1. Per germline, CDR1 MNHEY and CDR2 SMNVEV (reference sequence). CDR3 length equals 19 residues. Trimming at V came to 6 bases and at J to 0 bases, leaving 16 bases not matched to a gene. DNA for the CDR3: TGTGCCAGCAGGCAAGGGACAGCTAGGCTAAGCGCGAACACCGGGGAGCTGTTTTTT. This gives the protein CASRQGTARLSANTGELFF.

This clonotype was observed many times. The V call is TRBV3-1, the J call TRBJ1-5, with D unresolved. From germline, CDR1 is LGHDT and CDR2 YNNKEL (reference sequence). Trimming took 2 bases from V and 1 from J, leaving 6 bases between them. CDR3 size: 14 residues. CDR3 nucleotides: TGTGCCAGCAGCCAAACCTTCAGCAATCAGCCCCAGCATTTT. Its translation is CASSQTFSNQPQHF. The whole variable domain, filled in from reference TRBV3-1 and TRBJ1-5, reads DTAVSQTPKYLVTQMGNDKSIKCEQNLGHDTMYWYKQDSKKFLKIMFSYNNKELIINETVPNRFSPKSPDKAHLNLHINSLELGDSAVYFCASSQTFSNQPQHFGDGTRLSIL.

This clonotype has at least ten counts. CDR3 sequence reads: CAGRALSYEQYF. The CDR3 coding sequence is TGTGCCGGTAGGGCCCTCTCCTACGAGCAGTACTTC. The chain has TRBV2 and TRBJ2-7; no reliable D call. V was clipped by 11 bases and J by 0 bases, with 11 bases between them. The CDR3 contains 12 residues. The V gene's germline CDR1 is SNHLY and CDR2 FYNNEI. The entire variable domain, with the rest obtained from reference TRBV2 and TRBJ2-7, is as follows: EPEVTQTPSHQVTQMGQEVILRCVPISNHLYFYWYRQILGQKVEFLVSFYNNEISEKSEIFDDQFSVERPDGSNFTLKIRSTKLEDSAMYFCAGRALSYEQYFGPGTRLTVT.

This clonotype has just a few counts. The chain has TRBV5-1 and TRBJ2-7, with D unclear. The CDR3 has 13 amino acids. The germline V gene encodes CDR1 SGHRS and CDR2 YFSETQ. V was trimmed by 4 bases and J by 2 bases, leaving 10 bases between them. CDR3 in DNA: TGCGCCAGCAGCCCGCCAAGGGCCTACGAGCAGTACTTC. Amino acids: CASSPPRAYEQYF.

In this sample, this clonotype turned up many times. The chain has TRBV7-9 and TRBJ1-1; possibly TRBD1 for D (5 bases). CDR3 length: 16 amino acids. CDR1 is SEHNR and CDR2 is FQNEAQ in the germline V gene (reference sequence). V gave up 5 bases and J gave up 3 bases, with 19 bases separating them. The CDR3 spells CASSPAWGEGYTEAFF. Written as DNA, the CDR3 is TGTGCCAGCAGCCCCGCGTGGGGGGAAGGGTACACTGAAGCTTTCTTT.

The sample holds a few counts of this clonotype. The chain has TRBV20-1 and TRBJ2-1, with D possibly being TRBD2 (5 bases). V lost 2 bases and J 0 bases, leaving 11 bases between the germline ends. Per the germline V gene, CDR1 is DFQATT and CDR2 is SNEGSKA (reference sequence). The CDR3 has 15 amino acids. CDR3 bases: TGCAGTGCTAGAAGGCGGGCCGGCTCCTACAATGAGCAGTTCTTC. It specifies CSARRRAGSYNEQFF.